A single TCR beta chain is shown here with its context. There is no known antigen for this receptor. Base qualities are not at hand, and no much larger clone is one base apart. CDR1 and CDR2, looked up from the germline V gene, are MNHNS and SASEGT. V is reduced by 2 bases and J by 4 bases, leaving a spacing of 14 bases between them. The CDR3 sequence holds 15 residues, the cysteine and phenylalanine included. The entry retains the CDR3 DNA only, 45 bases that are in frame from base 1. Genomic DNA was isolated from the sorted cells so that the TCRbeta CDR3 region could be sequenced. TCRbeta CDR3 regions were sequenced using the immunoSEQ Assay. This immuneACCESS table, as held by TCRdb, lists in-frame sequences with V and J called but not all clones. Of the missing ones, under half trace to an unresolved V gene in checked studies; the others have no known cause. The table for this sample lists under 70,000 clones; roughly 90% of them were counted only once. The ten largest account for more than 0.9% of the sample.

The source of the sample is a study of OX40 agonist ivuxolimab in advanced cancers. The study in broad terms: Ivuxolimab, which targeted the costimulatory receptor OX40 (CD134), was an agonistic, fully human IgG2 monoclonal antibody. Of the roughly 50 dose-escalation patients, hepatocellular carcinoma was present in around 19, melanoma in roughly 15, renal cell carcinoma in 9 and head and neck cancer in 9. In the dose-escalation cohort, approximately 80% of patients were male, and the mean age was approximately 60 years with a range of about 20 to 90. Prior anti-PD-1, anti-PD-L1 or anti-CTLA-4 therapy was permitted, and checkpoint inhibitors had been received by 30% to 40% of dose-escalation patients. Intravenous ivuxolimab was administered to patients every 2 weeks at six dose levels: 0.01, 0.1, 0.3, 1.5, 3 and 10 mg/kg. Peripheral TCRbeta sequencing was intended to test whether TCR sequence diversity was altered and clonal T-cell expansion was caused by ivuxolimab. The monotherapy dose-escalation portion (N = 52 patients) of the phase I ivuxolimab trial is reported in the paper. Partial responses were achieved by three dose-escalation patients, of whom one had hepatocellular carcinoma and two had cutaneous melanoma. On the study overall, not on this receptor specifically: On average, CD8+ T cells showed more expanded clones than CD4+ T cells after ivuxolimab. Low levels of normalized T-cell clonal expansion were also shown by some nonresponding patients. In partial responders in the 0.1-3.0 mg/kg groups, normalized peripheral clonal expansion was found to be among the lowest, especially among CD8+ T cells. The antigen specificity of the clonally expanded peripheral T cells was not determined. At doses of 0.1 to 3.0 mg/kg, clonal expansion of both CD4+ and CD8+ T cells in blood was seen between baseline and week 6.

Patients with autoimmune disease history or receiving systemic immunosuppression were excluded from the trial. Peripheral blood for TCR sequencing was collected from all dose cohorts at baseline, on cycle 4 day 1, and on cycle 7 day 1. The samples were taken from a phase I, first-in-human, multicenter, open-label dose-escalation trial of ivuxolimab. Adults with locally advanced or metastatic head and neck squamous cell, hepatocellular, melanoma or renal cell carcinoma were enrolled in the trial. CD4+ and CD8+ T cells were sorted separately from peripheral blood before TCR sequencing. This receptor was obtained from an adult with an advanced solid tumor such as melanoma, head and neck, liver or kidney cancer. The sequencing here drew on CD4+ or CD8+ T cells sorted from blood, taken in a trial of the OX40 agonist ivuxolimab. This receptor chain uses TRBV6-1 and TRBJ1-2, with the D gene call left open. CDR3 protein: CASSEPGLELYGYTF. The nucleotides read TGTGCCAGCAGTGAACCGGGGTTGGAACTCTATGGCTACACCTTC.